This T cell receptor (beta chain) originates from a study of T-cell reconstitution after alpha-beta-depleted transplantation in children. This CDR3 is 11 amino acids long. Between the trimmed V and J ends, which lost 3 bases and 12 bases, there was a span of 12 bases. The germline gives CDR1 DFQATT, CDR2 SNEGSKA (reference sequence). This clonotype was counted ten times or more. A library of TCRbeta sequences, prepared with unique molecular identifiers, was generated. MiXCR, run by TCRdb on the PCR reads, gives a single entry per CDR3 protein. Counted here are around 400,000 distinct CDR3 sequences, over 20% occurring once; the ten biggest clones make up less than 4.5%.

The material sequenced was PBMCs from the stem cell graft donor, taken from the stem cell graft. The chain is built from TRBV20-1 and TRBJ2-1; no reliable D call. This clonotype originated in a human donor who donated a stem cell graft to a child with acute myeloid leukemia. The CDR3 loop reads CSARDPPRQFF. In DNA, the CDR3 is TGCAGTGCTAGGGACCCTCCCCGGCAGTTCTTC.